This TCR beta chain derives from a study of early T cells in non-severe SARS-CoV-2 infection. Study at large: Bulk RNA isolated from unsorted whole blood underwent sequencing; chains were not paired.

cDNA molecules, individually, were tagged with unique molecular identifiers. TCRdb called the 5' RACE reads again in MiXCR, with one record for every CDR3 protein. The table includes over 35,000 distinct CDR3 sequences, approximately 6.5% detected once. Broader study findings: Comparison of clonotypes with VDJdb favored anti-spike CD8 responses while missing private and CD4 specificities.

A few counts support this clonotype. Its cognate antigen is unknown. The CDR3 totals 13 residues. Germline values: CDR1 MNHEY, CDR2 SVGAGI. V lost 7 bases to trimming and J lost 9 bases, with 15 bases between them. The V call is TRBV6-5, the J call TRBJ2-2; D call uncertain. The sequence derives from an adult who was a healthcare worker with PCR-confirmed SARS-CoV-2 infection or an uninfected control (not recorded which). This specimen consisted of whole blood, obtained at baseline. The CDR3 bases are TGTGCCAGCACCTCTCATGGTGGGAGGGAGCTGTTTTTT. It encodes CASTSHGGRELFF.